These 28 T cell receptor beta chains were sequenced from one sample in a study of blood T cell repertoires in COVID-19. TCRdb keeps only in-frame clones here, not all; method: immunoSEQ multiplex PCR. This sample carries roughly 70,000 clones, approximately 88% of them seen once, and the ten largest clones take around 6%. Source material: peripheral blood. These receptors originate from a woman in her 70s with acute or convalescent COVID-19.

The V and J genes are TRBV4-2 and TRBJ2-4, with D possibly being TRBD1 (6 bases). Looked up from germline, CDR1 is LGHNA and CDR2 is YNFKEQ. V lost 0 bases and J 8 bases, leaving 11 bases between the germline ends. The CDR3 runs 14 residues. The chain's CDR3 is CASSQEIRGDIQYF. The DNA for the CDR3 is TGTGCCAGCAGCCAAGAAATCAGGGGAGACATTCAGTACTTC.

The gene calls are TRBV19 and TRBJ1-6, with D uncertain. Germline CDR1 LNHDA, CDR2 SQIVND (reference sequence). The CDR3 has 16 residues. V lost 6 bases to trimming and J lost 2 bases, with 14 bases between them. CDR3 nucleotide sequence: TGTGCCAGTAGCGAGACGACTTATACCTATAATTCACCCCTCCACTTT. It encodes CASSETTYTYNSPLHF. The full variable domain, its missing parts supplied by reference TRBV19 and TRBJ1-6, is DGGITQSPKYLFRKEGQNVTLSCEQNLNHDAMYWYRQDPGQGLRLIYYSQIVNDFQKGDIAEGYSVSREKKESFPLTVTSAQKNPTAFYLCASSETTYTYNSPLHFGNGTRLTVT.

Here the CDR3 reads CASNSDRVNTEAFF. As DNA, the CDR3 is TGTGCCAGCAACTCCGACAGAGTGAACACTGAAGCTTTCTTT. V gene TRBV2 combines with J gene TRBJ1-1, with a possible D match to TRBD1 (5 bases). Germline assignment: CDR1 SNHLY and CDR2 FYNNEI. V gave up 7 bases and J gave up 0 bases, with 12 bases separating them. The CDR3 contains 14 residues.

The chain carries TRBV5-4 and TRBJ1-1; unclear D gene. The CDR3 sequence is 13 residues long. Germline CDR1 and CDR2: SGHNT and YYREEE (reference sequence). The V gene lost 4 bases and the J gene lost 5 bases, with 12 bases spanning the gap. The CDR3 loop is CASSRDGRTEAFF. The CDR3 coding sequence is TGTGCCAGCAGCCGCGACGGGAGAACTGAAGCTTTCTTT.

This clone is a singleton in its sample. This chain connects TRBV6-4 to TRBJ2-1; D ambiguous. This CDR3 contains 15 residues. V shed 1 base and J shed 2 bases, with 9 bases lying between them. Germline-derived CDR1 and CDR2 are MRHNA and SNTAGT. DNA for the CDR3: TGTGCCAGCAGTGACTTGGGCTACCCCTACAATGAGCAGTTCTTC. Its protein product is CASSDLGYPYNEQFF.

This clone was counted a single time. The V call is TRBV6-5, the J call TRBJ1-1; D is uncertain. This CDR3 has 15 residues. V lost 0 bases and J 0 bases, leaving 8 bases between the germline ends. Germline loops: CDR1 MNHEY, CDR2 SVGAGI. The chain's CDR3 is CASSYSATMNTEAFF. CDR3 in DNA: TGTGCCAGCAGTTACTCAGCGACCATGAACACTGAAGCTTTCTTT.

The V gene is TRBV28, the J gene TRBJ1-3, with D perhaps matching TRBD1 (6 bases). Germline CDR1 is MDHEN and CDR2 is SYDVKM. The CDR3 extends over 15 amino acids. V gave up 2 bases and J gave up 4 bases, with 12 bases separating them. CDR3 in amino acids: CASSLIQGYGNTIYF. The CDR3 DNA sequence: TGTGCCAGCAGTTTAATACAGGGTTACGGAAACACCATATATTTT.

The rearrangement links TRBV6-5 to TRBJ1-4; possible D gene TRBD1, 6 bases. The CDR3 runs 14 residues. The V gene lost 6 bases and the J gene lost 8 bases, with 16 bases spanning the gap. CDR1 is MNHEY and CDR2 is SVGAGI in the germline V gene. The CDR3 here is CASSSGGAGEKLFF. The CDR3 nucleotides read TGTGCCAGCAGCTCTGGGGGGGCGGGGGAAAAACTGTTTTTT.

This clone was counted a few times. This rearrangement joins TRBV6-5 to TRBJ1-1; D is possibly TRBD1 (6 bases). The V end lost 6 bases, the J end lost 3 bases, and 14 bases lay between the germline ends. The CDR3 totals 14 residues. Germline V gene lookup returns CDR1 MNHEY and CDR2 SVGAGI. The CDR3 DNA follows: TGTGCCAGCAGCCTCAGGGGAGGGTACACTGAAGCTTTCTTT. Its protein product is CASSLRGGYTEAFF.

The rearrangement uses TRBV19 and TRBJ2-1, with D perhaps matching TRBD2 (5 bases). Per the germline V gene, CDR1 is LNHDA and CDR2 is SQIVND (reference sequence). CDR3 length: 14 residues. Trimming took off 8 bases at V and 2 bases at J, with 13 bases between the two ends. For the CDR3, the DNA is TGTGCCAGTTCCTTCGGAGGCACCTACAATGAGCAGTTCTTC. Its translation: CASSFGGTYNEQFF.

This clone was observed a few times. The rearrangement uses TRBV5-1 and TRBJ1-2; D not certain. Germline loops: CDR1 SGHRS, CDR2 YFSETQ. V lost 0 bases to trimming and J lost 8 bases, with 14 bases between them. The CDR3 sequence is 14 residues long. CDR3 nucleotide sequence: TGCGCCAGCAGCTTGGGACGCAGCTTGGAGGGCTACACCTTC. Amino acid sequence: CASSLGRSLEGYTF.

The J gene is TRBJ1-2, the V gene TRBV6-5; possibly TRBD1 for D (5 bases). Germline CDR1 and CDR2: MNHEY and SVGAGI. The CDR3 runs to 15 residues. V was shortened by 6 bases and J by 7 bases, with 21 bases between the two germline ends. This CDR3 is CASRSELWGLGGYTF. CDR3 coding DNA: TGTGCCAGCAGAAGTGAACTATGGGGACTCGGTGGCTACACCTTC.

The rearrangement links TRBV14 to TRBJ2-5; TRBD2 aligns across 7 bases. The trim removed 0 bases at V and 9 bases at J, leaving 10 bases unmatched. Looked up from germline, CDR1 is SGHDN and CDR2 is FVKESK. The CDR3 covers 15 residues. The CDR3 bases are TGTGCCAGCAGCCAAGATACGGGGGGAAGTTTGGCCCAGTACTTC. This translates into CASSQDTGGSLAQYF. The full variable domain, in which reference TRBV14 and TRBJ2-5 provide the parts outside the CDR3, is EAGVTQFPSHSVIEKGQTVTLRCDPISGHDNLYWYRRVMGKEIKFLLHFVKESKQDESGMPNNRFLAERTGGTYSTLKVQPAELEDSGVYFCASSQDTGGSLAQYFGPGTRLLVL.

This sequence joins TRBV10-3 and TRBJ1-3, with D maybe TRBD1 (5 bases). Germline V gene lookup returns CDR1 ENHRY and CDR2 SYGVKD. CDR3 length equals 18 residues. Trimming stripped 4 bases from V and 0 bases from J, with 19 bases between. CDR3 bases: TGTGCCATCAGTGGGGGTCTACAGGATCTGAGCTCTGGAAACACCATATATTTT. It translates to CAISGGLQDLSSGNTIYF.

CDR3 in amino acids: CASSQGPGQRYGYTF. CDR3 coding DNA: TGTGCCAGCAGCCAAGGGCCGGGACAGCGCTATGGCTACACCTTC. This sequence joins TRBV14 and TRBJ1-2, with 7 nucleotides matching TRBD1. After removal of 1 base from V and 4 bases from J, the junction contained 6 bases not matched to a gene. This CDR3 is 15 amino acids long. Germline CDR1 and CDR2: SGHDN and FVKESK.

The V and J genes are TRBV5-4 and TRBJ2-7; TRBD2 agrees at 11 bases. V shed 5 bases and J 2 bases; nucleotides not matched to a gene: 3. The germline gives CDR1 SGHNT, CDR2 YYREEE (reference sequence). The CDR3 is 14 amino acids. DNA for the CDR3: TGTGCCAGCAGAGAGACTAGCGGGACCTACGAGCAGTACTTC. It yields the protein CASRETSGTYEQYF.

Comment on this clone: This sequence may be a read error, since a much larger clone differs from it by one base. The rearrangement joins TRBV7-9 to TRBJ1-1; 11 nucleotides align to TRBD1. The germline V gene encodes CDR1 SEHNR and CDR2 FQNEAQ (reference sequence). The CDR3 covers 14 residues. Trimming cost V 5 bases and J 3 bases; bases outside gene matches: 2. The CDR3 DNA reads TGTGCCAGCAGCGCGGGACAGGGGGACACTGAAGCTTTCTTT. It yields the protein CASSAGQGDTEAFF. Full variable domain (missing parts from reference TRBV7-9 and TRBJ1-1): DTGVSQNPRHKITKRGQNVTFRCDPISEHNRLYWYRQTLGQGPEFLTYFQNEAQLEKSRLLSDRFSAERPKGSFSTLEIQRTEQGDSAMYLCASSAGQGDTEAFFGQGTRLTVV.

The genes are TRBV24-1 and TRBJ1-2, with 7 bases fitting TRBD1. Losses at the gene ends were 4 bases for V and 4 bases for J; bases not matched to a gene: 11. Germline assignment: CDR1 KGHDR and CDR2 SFDVKD. The CDR3 length is 16 residues. CDR3 sequence: CATSETTGLPSYGYTF. The DNA of the CDR3 is TGTGCCACCAGTGAAACGACAGGGCTCCCCTCCTATGGCTACACCTTC.

The chain employs TRBV5-1 and TRBJ2-3; no clear D gene. Trimming shortened V by 0 bases and J by 0 bases, and 8 bases separated the two germline ends. CDR1 and CDR2 from the germline V gene are SGHRS and YFSETQ. This CDR3 has 15 residues. In nucleotides, the CDR3 is TGCGCCAGCAGCTTGGCCTCAGGTAGCACAGATACGCAGTATTTT. This translates into CASSLASGSTDTQYF.

This rearrangement joins TRBV5-8 to TRBJ2-5; 9 bases agree with TRBD2. CDR3 size: 15 residues. Germline CDR1 SGHTS, CDR2 YDEGEE. The V and J ends lost 0 bases and 6 bases, in that order; junction bases with no gene match: 6. This CDR3 reads CASSLEGGRGKTQYF. As DNA, the CDR3 is TGTGCCAGCAGCTTGGAAGGCGGGAGGGGAAAGACCCAGTACTTC.

V and J are TRBV11-3 and TRBJ2-1; D remains ambiguous. The CDR3 spans 17 residues. Deletions cut 2 bases from V and 0 bases from J, with 14 bases between. Germline CDR1 reads SGHNT; CDR2 reads YENEEA. CDR3 DNA sequence: TGTGCCAGCAGCTTAACTTCAGGCCTAAGCTCCTACAATGAGCAGTTCTTC. Amino acid sequence: CASSLTSGLSSYNEQFF.

The chain combines TRBV27 with TRBJ2-7; 9 bases match TRBD1. Trimming cost V 0 bases and J 7 bases; bases outside gene matches: 7. The germline CDR1 and CDR2 sequences are MNHEY and SMNVEV (reference sequence). This CDR3 comprises 15 residues. The CDR3 DNA follows: TGTGCCAGCAGTTTATCGAGGACAGGGGCTTTTGAGCAGTACTTC. This translates into CASSLSRTGAFEQYF.

This chain joins TRBV6-5 and TRBJ1-2, with 8 bases lining up with TRBD1. Germline V gene sequence: CDR1 MNHEY, CDR2 SVGAGI. The ends lost 6 bases at V and 4 bases at J; junction bases unmatched: 7. CDR3 length equals 14 residues. CDR3 in amino acids: CASSPGTGFYGYTF. For the CDR3, the DNA is TGTGCCAGCAGCCCCGGGACAGGCTTCTATGGCTACACCTTC.

The chain has TRBV2 and TRBJ1-1; D ambiguous. The V gene's germline CDR1 is SNHLY and CDR2 FYNNEI. This CDR3 is built from 11 residues. Trimming pared 7 bases from V and 4 bases from J, leaving 7 bases between. This chain's CDR3 is CASNFGTEAFF. CDR3 sequence (DNA): TGTGCCAGCAATTTCGGCACTGAAGCTTTCTTT. The whole variable domain, remainder taken from reference TRBV2 and TRBJ1-1, is EPEVTQTPSHQVTQMGQEVILRCVPISNHLYFYWYRQILGQKVEFLVSFYNNEISEKSEIFDDQFSVERPDGSNFTLKIRSTKLEDSAMYFCASNFGTEAFFGQGTRLTVV.

The chain is built from TRBV19 and TRBJ2-2; D not resolved. Trimming shortened V by 0 bases and J by 1 base, and 6 bases separated the two germline ends. The CDR3 consists of 15 residues. Germline V lookup: CDR1 LNHDA, CDR2 SQIVND (reference sequence). The CDR3 nucleotides read TGTGCCAGTAGTATAGATACGGTGAACACCGGGGAGCTGTTTTTT. Protein product: CASSIDTVNTGELFF.

This clone was seen only once. The chain combines TRBV5-1 with TRBJ2-1; 7 bases match TRBD1. The CDR3 contains 18 residues. Trimming at V came to 0 bases and at J to 0 bases, leaving 9 bases not matched to a gene. Germline CDR1 SGHRS, CDR2 YFSETQ. Here the CDR3 reads CASSLVKGAPSSYNEQFF. CDR3 DNA: TGCGCCAGCAGCTTGGTAAAGGGGGCCCCGAGCTCCTACAATGAGCAGTTCTTC.

The sample holds one count of this clone. The rearrangement uses TRBV6-5 and TRBJ2-1; 11 bases line up with TRBD1. CDR1 is MNHEY and CDR2 is SVGAGI in the germline V gene. The CDR3 is 14 residues long. J was trimmed by 1 base and V by 8 bases; bases with no gene match: 1. The CDR3 DNA reads TGTGCCAGCGGACAGGGGGCGTCCTACAATGAGCAGTTCTTC. It translates to CASGQGASYNEQFF.

The chain links TRBV19 to TRBJ2-2, with a possible D match to TRBD1 (6 bases). Trimming shortened V by 5 bases and J by 1 base, and 11 bases separated the two germline ends. The CDR3 is 15 residues long. Germline CDR1 LNHDA, CDR2 SQIVND (reference sequence). The CDR3 sequence: CASSVDRRNTGELFF. The CDR3 nucleotides are TGTGCCAGTAGTGTCGACAGGAGGAACACCGGGGAGCTGTTTTTT. The full variable domain, rest sourced from reference TRBV19 and TRBJ2-2, is DGGITQSPKYLFRKEGQNVTLSCEQNLNHDAMYWYRQDPGQGLRLIYYSQIVNDFQKGDIAEGYSVSREKKESFPLTVTSAQKNPTAFYLCASSVDRRNTGELFFGEGSRLTVL.